A single sample gave rise to the 3 T cell receptor beta chains below, sequenced in a study of shared clonotypes between healthy human individuals. Assay used: immunoSEQ multiplex PCR; TCRdb lists only in-frame clones, some missing. The repertoire has around 550,000 clones, approximately 95% of them found once; the top ten carry 0.05% to 0.07%. The sequenced sample was naive CD4+ T cells sorted from blood. Subset reported: CD45RA+ positively selected. The receptor source for this set is a young woman in good health.

The genes are TRBV7-2 and TRBJ2-5, with 8 bases aligning to TRBD2. The V gene's germline CDR1 is SGHTA and CDR2 FQGNSA. The CDR3 sequence is 16 residues long. V dropped 2 bases and J dropped 3; count of bases not matched to a gene: 8. CDR3 protein: CASSLSGAGVKETQYF. As DNA, the CDR3 is TGTGCCAGCAGCTTATCGGGAGCGGGAGTAAAAGAGACCCAGTACTTC.

V is TRBV5-1 and J is TRBJ2-3, with 8 bases identical to TRBD2. Germline V gene data show CDR1 as SGHRS and CDR2 as YFSETQ. This CDR3 comprises 16 residues. V lost 2 bases and J lost 5; bases outside the gene matches: 10. CDR3 region: CASSLAGVWGEDTQYF. In DNA form, the CDR3 reads TGCGCCAGCAGCTTAGCGGGAGTTTGGGGGGAAGATACGCAGTATTTT.

V gene TRBV5-1 combines with J gene TRBJ2-7, with TRBD1 matching over 10 bases. V gave up 4 bases and J gave up 6 bases; unmatched junction bases: 13. The CDR3 length is 16 residues. Looked up from germline, CDR1 is SGHRS and CDR2 is YFSETQ. CDR3 loop: CASSDDRGQVPIEQYF. The CDR3 DNA reads as TGCGCCAGCAGCGATGACAGGGGGCAAGTTCCGATCGAGCAGTACTTC. Full variable domain (missing parts from reference TRBV5-1 and TRBJ2-7): KAGVTQTPRYLIKTRGQQVTLSCSPISGHRSVSWYQQTPGQGLQFLFEYFSETQRNKGNFPGRFSGRQFSNSRSEMNVSTLELGDSALYLCASSDDRGQVPIEQYFGPGTRLTVT.